This T cell receptor beta chain emerged from a study of regulatory T cells in long-lasting Graves disease. Study-level findings and limits: Public clonotype sharing was higher in persistent than newly diagnosed patients. Favored gene segments in persistent disease were TRBV28, TRBJ1-2 and TRBJ2-5. Researchers reported studying only peripheral blood, not thyroid tissue.

This clonotype was counted ten times or more. Its antigen is currently unknown. V lost 4 bases and J lost 5; bases outside the gene matches: 8. The CDR3 runs to 17 residues. In germline, CDR1 is DFQATT, CDR2 SNEGSKA (reference sequence). Arm-PCR of CDR3 regions and iRepertoire HTBI primers were used to build TCR beta libraries. One entry per CDR3 protein results from TCRdb running MiXCR on the multiplex PCR reads. The sample shows more than 300,000 distinct CDR3 sequences, roughly a fifth of them seen only once. Time point given: persistent/refractory GD, antithyroid drugs over 5 years with positive TRAb. After RNA was extracted from PBMCs, the TCR library was made from it. American Thyroid Association guidelines served as the basis for diagnosing Graves' disease.

Source: peripheral blood mononuclear cells (PBMCs), taken when the disease was refractory, from a patient treated with antithyroid drugs. The V gene is TRBV20-1, the J gene TRBJ2-2, with TRBD2 matching 15 bases. The TCR sequence derives from a female donor with Graves disease. The CDR3 here is CSANQGLAGGRTGELFF. The CDR3 nucleotides are TGCAGTGCTAACCAGGGACTAGCGGGAGGACGGACCGGGGAGCTGTTTTTT.